This entry lists 8 T cell receptor beta chains sequenced from one sample in a study of post-analysis software for immune sequencing data. These TCRs are of unknown antigen specificity. The study, taken as a whole, reports: Comparison of patients with controls showed four or five TRBV segments more frequent in patients, TRBV5-6, TRBV5-1 and TRBV20-1 among them.

Unique-molecular-identifier-tagged TCR beta cDNA libraries were used. MiXCR, run by TCRdb on the PCR reads, gives a single entry per CDR3 protein. The data contain fewer than 700,000 distinct CDR3 sequences, around 47% of them singletons. The specimen sequenced was blood. Source of these receptors: a girl under 18 with multiple sclerosis.

In its sample, this clonotype was seen many times. The rearrangement uses TRBV12-3 or TRBV12-4 and TRBJ1-1, with 9 bases identical to TRBD1. V lost 6 bases, J lost 1 base, and 6 bases stayed unmatched. CDR3 length: 15 amino acids. CDR3 in amino acids: CASSRPGQGNTEAFF. DNA of the CDR3: TGTGCCAGCAGCCGACCGGGACAGGGGAACACTGAAGCTTTCTTT.

The genes are TRBV30 and TRBJ1-2; TRBD1 aligns across 11 bases. Germline CDR1 and CDR2: GTSNPN and SVGIG (reference sequence). This CDR3 region has 14 residues. Trimming cost V 4 bases and J 7 bases; bases outside gene matches: 8. The CDR3 sequence is CAWNKGQGAFGYTF. CDR3 nucleotides: TGTGCCTGGAATAAAGGACAGGGGGCATTTGGCTACACCTTC.

This rearrangement joins TRBV10-3 to TRBJ2-5; TRBD1 agrees at 9 bases. The germline CDR1 and CDR2 sequences are ENHRY and SYGVKD. CDR3 length: 15 residues. V trimming: 2 bases; J trimming: 11 bases; junction bases outside the gene matches: 12. For the CDR3, the DNA is TGTGCCATCAGTGAGACTCGACAGGGGGGCAATGAGCAGTACTTC. This encodes CAISETRQGGNEQYF.

The chain is built from TRBV13 and TRBJ1-1; perhaps TRBD1 as D (5 bases). This CDR3 has 11 residues. Germline CDR1 PRHDT, CDR2 FYEKMQ (reference sequence). V was shortened by 7 bases and J by 8 bases, with 11 bases between the two germline ends. The CDR3 reads CASTENREAFF. CDR3 in DNA: TGTGCCAGCACCGAGAACAGGGAAGCTTTCTTT. Drawing the rest from reference TRBV13 and TRBJ1-1, the complete variable domain is AAGVIQSPRHLIKEKRETATLKCYPIPRHDTVYWYQQGPGQDPQFLISFYEKMQSDKGSIPDRFSAQQFSDYHSELNMSSLELGDSALYFCASTENREAFFGQGTRLTVV.

This clonotype was counted a few times. The chain combines TRBV3-1 with TRBJ2-7; weak D call: TRBD1 (5 bases). The CDR3 runs to 14 residues. Trimming took off 4 bases at V and 3 bases at J, with 13 bases between the two ends. The germline CDR1 and CDR2 sequences are LGHDT and YNNKEL (reference sequence). CDR3 sequence: CASSRQGRGYEQYF. DNA of the CDR3: TGTGCCAGCAGCCGCCAGGGCCGAGGCTACGAGCAGTACTTC.

V and J are TRBV5-1 and TRBJ2-5; perhaps TRBD2 as D (5 bases). The CDR3 sequence is 14 residues long. V was trimmed by 3 bases and J by 0 bases, leaving 9 bases between them. Looked up from germline, CDR1 is SGHRS and CDR2 is YFSETQ. CDR3 sequence: CASSWGAYQETQYF. CDR3 nucleotides: TGCGCCAGCAGCTGGGGAGCGTACCAAGAGACCCAGTACTTC. Drawing the rest from reference TRBV5-1 and TRBJ2-5, the complete variable domain is KAGVTQTPRYLIKTRGQQVTLSCSPISGHRSVSWYQQTPGQGLQFLFEYFSETQRNKGNFPGRFSGRQFSNSRSEMNVSTLELGDSALYLCASSWGAYQETQYFGPGTRLLVL.

There are a few counts of this clonotype. V is TRBV12-3 or TRBV12-4 and J is TRBJ1-2, with unresolved D. The CDR3 length is 13 residues. V was clipped by 7 bases and J by 5 bases, with 14 bases between them. The CDR3 is CASIKSGGYGYTF. Here the CDR3 DNA reads TGTGCCAGCATAAAGTCCGGCGGTTATGGCTACACCTTC.

The table lists this clonotype with a few counts. The CDR3: CASSQTTRVGSETQYF. The CDR3 DNA is TGCGCCAGCAGCCAAACTACCAGGGTCGGGTCCGAGACCCAGTACTTC. V and J are TRBV4-1 and TRBJ2-5, with TRBD1 as a possible D gene (5 bases). This CDR3 is built from 16 residues. Germline values: CDR1 MGHRA, CDR2 YSYEKL. V shed 2 bases and J shed 5 bases, with 18 bases lying between them.